Listed below are T cell receptor beta chains from one sample, sequenced in a study of T-cell memory formation after mild COVID-19. TCRdb fed the 5' RACE reads into MiXCR, producing one record per CDR3 protein. Of a few hundred thousand distinct CDR3 sequences listed, about 23% are singletons. Sequencing was performed on PBMCs or a T cell subset sorted from them (not recorded which). All receptors derive from an adult woman who had mild COVID-19 (a few samples of this study predate the infection). Cell type and time point are not known. Each CDR3 is given with its conserved first and last residue.

TRBV20-1 | CSARPQGPDTQYF
TRBV18 | CASSPKREGPYEQYF
TRBV5-8 | CASSLSPIPSEQYF
TRBV12-3/TRBV12-4 | CASSLEQGYYEQYF
TRBV7-9 | CASSSREAFF
TRBV7-9 | CASSSGSASNQPQHF
TRBV20-1 | CSARGATNTEAFF
TRBV5-1 | CASSFYLRGLNTEAFF
TRBV5-1 | CASSLGQGIGAFF
TRBV6-1 | CASSVGTGFYEQYF
TRBV20-1 | CSAIGGKNQPQHF
TRBV5-1 | CASSVGQVQDTQYF
TRBV24-1 | CATSATRKGQPQHF
TRBV5-5 | CASSPGPGTVNTGELFF
TRBV20-1 | CSARARLAGYNEQFF
TRBV6-5 | CASSRASASYNEQFF
TRBV4-1 | CASSQVVLSSYEQYF
TRBV10-3 | CAISADILGGYTF
TRBV11-2 | CASSLGGRFGHPQHF
TRBV15 | CATSRDHRQGWTGELFF
TRBV6-4 | CASSDGGGVVQETQYF
TRBV15 | CATSRPDRGVQHF
TRBV2 | CASSEPQGGDAYEQYF
TRBV4-3 | CASSPNKGRGSYEQYF
TRBV19 | CASSAQGDGAKNIQYF
TRBV7-9 | CASSPQLGLVSYEQYF
TRBV14 | CASSNPRSRIYNEQFF
TRBV27 | CASSLRRQYEQYF
TRBV24-1 | CATSDPGYGTGGYNEQFF
TRBV5-1 | CASSLRTSPYNEQFF
TRBV7-9 | CASSYGQGGSNEKLFF
TRBV7-9 | CASSRNQETQYF
TRBV29-1 | CSVENFEGASNGYTF
TRBV12-3/TRBV12-4 | CASSPRTSGRDYNEQFF
TRBV12-3/TRBV12-4 | CASSSLAGGFFRTDTQYF
TRBV10-2 | CASSESPRYEQYF
TRBV7-2 | CASSFRGRKSNYGYTF
TRBV27 | CASSLPGKDTQYF
TRBV25-1 | CASSEYEGQTSRGYTF
TRBV7-8 | CASSFNMDTEAFF
TRBV11-2 | CASSKERLNEQFF
TRBV28 | CASSPRTGWFF
TRBV7-9 | CASSYPGGTGVGNEQFF
TRBV7-9 | CASSNSAGEKGYNEQFF
TRBV12-3/TRBV12-4 | CASSHQPSGFTDTQYF
TRBV5-4 | CASSPQPTGTGANVLTF